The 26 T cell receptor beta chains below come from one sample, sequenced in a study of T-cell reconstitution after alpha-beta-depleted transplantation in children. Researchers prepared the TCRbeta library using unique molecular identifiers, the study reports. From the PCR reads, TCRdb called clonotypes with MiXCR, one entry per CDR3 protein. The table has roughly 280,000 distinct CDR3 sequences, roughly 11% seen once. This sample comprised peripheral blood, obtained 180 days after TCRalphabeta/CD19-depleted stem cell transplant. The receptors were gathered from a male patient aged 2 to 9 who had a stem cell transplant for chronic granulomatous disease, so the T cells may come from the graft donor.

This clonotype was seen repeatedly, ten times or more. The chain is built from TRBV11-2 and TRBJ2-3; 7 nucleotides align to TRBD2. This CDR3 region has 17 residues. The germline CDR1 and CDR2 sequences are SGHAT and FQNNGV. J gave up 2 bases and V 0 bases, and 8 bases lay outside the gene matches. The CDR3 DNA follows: TGTGCCAGCAGCTTAGATAAGGCGGGAGTGACCACAGATACGCAGTATTTT. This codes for CASSLDKAGVTTDTQYF.

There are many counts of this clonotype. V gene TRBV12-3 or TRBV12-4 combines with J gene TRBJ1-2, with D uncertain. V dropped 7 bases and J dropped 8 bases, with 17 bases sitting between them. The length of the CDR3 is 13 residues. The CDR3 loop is CASNPYLSPGYTF. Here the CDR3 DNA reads TGTGCCAGCAACCCCTATTTATCTCCGGGCTACACCTTC.

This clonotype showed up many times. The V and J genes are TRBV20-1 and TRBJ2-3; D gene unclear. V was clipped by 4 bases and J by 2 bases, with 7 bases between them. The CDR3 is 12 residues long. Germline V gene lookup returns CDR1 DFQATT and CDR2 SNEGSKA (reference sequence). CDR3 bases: TGCAGTGCTAATAGGGACACAGATACGCAGTATTTT. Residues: CSANRDTDTQYF.

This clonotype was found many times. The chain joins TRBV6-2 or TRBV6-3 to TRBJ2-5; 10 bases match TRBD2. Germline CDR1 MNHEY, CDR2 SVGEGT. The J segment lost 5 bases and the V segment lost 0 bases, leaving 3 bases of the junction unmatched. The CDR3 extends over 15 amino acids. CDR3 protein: CASSYSASGSETQYF. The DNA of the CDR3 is TGTGCCAGCAGTTACTCGGCTAGCGGGAGTGAGACCCAGTACTTC.

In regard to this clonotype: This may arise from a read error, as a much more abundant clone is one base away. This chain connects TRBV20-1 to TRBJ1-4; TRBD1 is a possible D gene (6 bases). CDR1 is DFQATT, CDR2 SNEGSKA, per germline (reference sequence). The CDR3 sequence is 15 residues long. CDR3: CSARDYGGRREKRFF. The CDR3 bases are TGCAGTGCTAGAGATTACGGGGGGCGTCGGGAAAAACGGTTTTTT.

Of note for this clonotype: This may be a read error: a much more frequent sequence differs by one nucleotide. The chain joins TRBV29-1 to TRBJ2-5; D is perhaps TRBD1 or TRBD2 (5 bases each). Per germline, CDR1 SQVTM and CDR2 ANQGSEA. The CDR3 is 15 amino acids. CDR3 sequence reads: CSVEESGQLQETHYF. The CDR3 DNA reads TGCAGCGTTGAAGAATCGGGGCAGCTCCAAGAGACCCATTACTTC.

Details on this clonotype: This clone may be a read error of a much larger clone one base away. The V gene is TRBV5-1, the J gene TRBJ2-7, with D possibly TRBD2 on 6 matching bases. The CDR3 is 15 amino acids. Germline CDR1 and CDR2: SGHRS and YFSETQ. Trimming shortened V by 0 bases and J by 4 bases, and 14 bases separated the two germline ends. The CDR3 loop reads CASSLVGGSSYEQYF. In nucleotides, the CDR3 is TGCGCCAGCAGCTTGGTCGGGGGTTCCTCTTACGAGCAGTACTTC. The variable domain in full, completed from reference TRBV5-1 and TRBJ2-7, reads KAGVTQTPRYLIKTRGQQVTLSCSPISGHRSVSWYQQTPGQGLQFLFEYFSETQRNKGNFPGRFSGRQFSNSRSEMNVSTLELGDSALYLCASSLVGGSSYEQYFGPGTRLTVT.

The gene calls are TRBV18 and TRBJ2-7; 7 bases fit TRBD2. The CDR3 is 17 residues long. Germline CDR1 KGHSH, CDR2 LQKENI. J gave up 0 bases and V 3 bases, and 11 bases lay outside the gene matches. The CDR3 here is CASSPLTLGGSSYEQYF. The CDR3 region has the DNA TGTGCCAGCTCACCTCTGACTTTGGGGGGGAGCTCCTACGAGCAGTACTTC. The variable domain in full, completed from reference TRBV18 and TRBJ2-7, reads NAGVMQNPRHLVRRRGQEARLRCSPMKGHSHVYWYRQLPEEGLKFMVYLQKENIIDESGMPKERFSAEFPKEGPSILRIQQVVRGDSAAYFCASSPLTLGGSSYEQYFGPGTRLTVT.

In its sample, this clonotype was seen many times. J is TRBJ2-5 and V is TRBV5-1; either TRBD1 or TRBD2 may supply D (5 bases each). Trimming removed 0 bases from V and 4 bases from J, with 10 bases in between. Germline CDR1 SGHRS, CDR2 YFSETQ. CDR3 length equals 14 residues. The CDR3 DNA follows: TGCGCCAGCAGCTTGGGTCTTGGGGGAGAGACCCAGTACTTC. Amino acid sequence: CASSLGLGGETQYF.

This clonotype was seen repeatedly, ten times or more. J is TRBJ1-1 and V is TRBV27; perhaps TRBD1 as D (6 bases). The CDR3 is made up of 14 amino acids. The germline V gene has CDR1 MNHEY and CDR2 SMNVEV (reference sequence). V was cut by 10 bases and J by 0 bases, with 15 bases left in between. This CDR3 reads CATRGGGMNTEAFF. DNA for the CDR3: TGTGCCACCCGAGGGGGGGGCATGAACACTGAAGCTTTCTTT.

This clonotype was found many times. The CDR3 loop is CSARDLDRGSGYTF. CDR3 DNA sequence: TGCAGTGCTAGAGATTTGGACAGGGGAAGCGGCTACACCTTC. J is TRBJ1-2 and V is TRBV20-1; 9 nucleotides agree with TRBD1. Germline CDR1 and CDR2: DFQATT and SNEGSKA (reference sequence). The length of the CDR3 is 14 residues. The V segment lost 0 bases and the J segment 8 bases; nucleotides outside the gene matches: 7.

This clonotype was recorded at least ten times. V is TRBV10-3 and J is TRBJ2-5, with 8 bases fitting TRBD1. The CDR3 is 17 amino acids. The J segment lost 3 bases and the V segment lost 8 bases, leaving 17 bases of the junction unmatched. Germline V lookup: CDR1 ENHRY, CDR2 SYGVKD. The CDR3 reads CAIGPPQGAIQEETQYF. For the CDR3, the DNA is TGTGCCATCGGTCCTCCTCAGGGGGCGATCCAAGAAGAGACCCAGTACTTC.

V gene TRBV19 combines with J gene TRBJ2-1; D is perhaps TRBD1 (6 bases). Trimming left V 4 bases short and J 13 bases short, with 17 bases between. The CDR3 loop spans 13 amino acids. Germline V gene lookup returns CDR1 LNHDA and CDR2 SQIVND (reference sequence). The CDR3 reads CASSTRGPGDQFF. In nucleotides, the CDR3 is TGTGCCAGTAGTACCCGGGGACCAGGGGACCAGTTCTTC.

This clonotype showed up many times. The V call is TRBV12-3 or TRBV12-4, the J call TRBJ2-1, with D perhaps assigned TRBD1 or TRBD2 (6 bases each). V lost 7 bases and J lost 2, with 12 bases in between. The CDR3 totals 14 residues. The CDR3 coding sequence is TGTGCCAGCACCCCGGGGGCAACCTACAATGAGCAGTTCTTC. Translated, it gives CASTPGATYNEQFF.

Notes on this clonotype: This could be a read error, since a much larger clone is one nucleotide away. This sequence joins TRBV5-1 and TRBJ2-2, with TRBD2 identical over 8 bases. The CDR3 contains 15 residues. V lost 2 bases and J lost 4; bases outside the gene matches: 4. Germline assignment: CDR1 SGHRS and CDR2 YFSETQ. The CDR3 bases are TGCGCCAGCAGCTTTAGCGGGAATTTCACCGGGGAGCTGTTTTTT. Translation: CASSFSGNFTGELFF. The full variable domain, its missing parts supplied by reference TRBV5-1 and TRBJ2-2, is KAGVTQTPRYLIKTRGQQVTLSCSPISGHRSVSWYQQTPGQGLQFLFEYFSETQRNKGNFPGRFSGRQFSNSRSEMNVSTLELGDSALYLCASSFSGNFTGELFFGEGSRLTVL.

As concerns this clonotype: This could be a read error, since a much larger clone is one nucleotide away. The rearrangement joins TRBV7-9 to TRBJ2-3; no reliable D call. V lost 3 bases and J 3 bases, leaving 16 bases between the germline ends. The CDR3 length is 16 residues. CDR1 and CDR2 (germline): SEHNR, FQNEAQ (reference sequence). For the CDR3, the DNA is TGTGCCAGCAGCTTCCCTCGCGGCCTTCTGACAGATACGCAGTATTTT. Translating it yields CASSFPRGLLTDTQYF.

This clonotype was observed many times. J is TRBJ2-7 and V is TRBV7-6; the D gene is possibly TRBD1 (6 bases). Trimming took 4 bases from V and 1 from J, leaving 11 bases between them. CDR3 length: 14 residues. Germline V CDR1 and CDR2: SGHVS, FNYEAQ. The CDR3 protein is CASSWGQPSYEQYF. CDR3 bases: TGTGCCAGCAGCTGGGGGCAGCCGTCCTACGAGCAGTACTTC. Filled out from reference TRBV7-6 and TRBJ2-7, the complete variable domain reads GAGVSQSPRYKVTKRGQDVALRCDPISGHVSLYWYRQALGQGPEFLTYFNYEAQQDKSGLPNDRFSAERPEGSISTLTIQRTEQRDSAMYRCASSWGQPSYEQYFGPGTRLTVT.

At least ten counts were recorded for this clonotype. This CDR3 is CSARLLGTSGLQLQETQYF. Here the CDR3 DNA reads TGCAGTGCTAGATTACTCGGGACTAGCGGTTTGCAGCTTCAAGAGACCCAGTACTTC. The chain uses TRBV20-1 and TRBJ2-5; 11 nucleotides match TRBD2. This CDR3 is built from 19 residues. The trim removed 2 bases at V and 2 bases at J, leaving 16 bases unmatched. CDR1 and CDR2 from the germline V gene are DFQATT and SNEGSKA (reference sequence).

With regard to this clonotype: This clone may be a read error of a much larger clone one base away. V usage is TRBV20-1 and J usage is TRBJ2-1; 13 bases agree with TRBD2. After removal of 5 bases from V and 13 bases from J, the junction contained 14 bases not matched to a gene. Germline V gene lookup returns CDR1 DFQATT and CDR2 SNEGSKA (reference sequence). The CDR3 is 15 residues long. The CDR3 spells CSAGLAGEVRSDQFF. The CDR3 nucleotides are TGCAGTGCTGGACTAGCGGGAGAGGTTCGTAGTGATCAGTTCTTC.

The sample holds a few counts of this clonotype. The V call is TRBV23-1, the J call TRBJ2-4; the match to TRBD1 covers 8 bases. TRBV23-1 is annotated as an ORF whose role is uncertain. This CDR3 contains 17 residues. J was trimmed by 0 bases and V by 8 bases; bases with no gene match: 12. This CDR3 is CASVQDRAPLAKNIQYF. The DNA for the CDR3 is TGCGCCAGCGTCCAGGACAGGGCACCGTTAGCCAAAAACATTCAGTACTTC.

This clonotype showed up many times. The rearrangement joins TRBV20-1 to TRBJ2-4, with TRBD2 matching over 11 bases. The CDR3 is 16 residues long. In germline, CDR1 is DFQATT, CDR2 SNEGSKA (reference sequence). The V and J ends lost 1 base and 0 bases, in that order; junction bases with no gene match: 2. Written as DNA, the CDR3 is TGCAGTGCTAGAGGACTAGCGGGGACAGCCAAAAACATTCAGTACTTC. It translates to CSARGLAGTAKNIQYF.

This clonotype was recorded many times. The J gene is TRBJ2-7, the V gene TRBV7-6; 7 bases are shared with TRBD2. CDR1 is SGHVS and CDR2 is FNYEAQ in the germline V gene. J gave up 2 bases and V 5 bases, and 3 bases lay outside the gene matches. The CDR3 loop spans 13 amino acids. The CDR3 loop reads CASSPREAYEQYF. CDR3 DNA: TGTGCCAGCAGCCCCCGGGAGGCCTACGAGCAGTACTTC.

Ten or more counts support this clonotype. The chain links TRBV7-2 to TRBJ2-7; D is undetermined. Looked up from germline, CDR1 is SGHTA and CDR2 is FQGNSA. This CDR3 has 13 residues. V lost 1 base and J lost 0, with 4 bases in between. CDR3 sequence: CASSLEFSYEQYF. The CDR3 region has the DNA TGTGCCAGCAGCTTAGAATTCTCCTACGAGCAGTACTTC.

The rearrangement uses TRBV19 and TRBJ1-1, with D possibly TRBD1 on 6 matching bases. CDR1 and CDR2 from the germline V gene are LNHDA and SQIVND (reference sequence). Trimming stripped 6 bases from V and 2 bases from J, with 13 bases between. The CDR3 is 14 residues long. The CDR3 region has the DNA TGTGCCAGTAGGGCTACAGGGAGCAACACTGAAGCTTTCTTT. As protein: CASRATGSNTEAFF.

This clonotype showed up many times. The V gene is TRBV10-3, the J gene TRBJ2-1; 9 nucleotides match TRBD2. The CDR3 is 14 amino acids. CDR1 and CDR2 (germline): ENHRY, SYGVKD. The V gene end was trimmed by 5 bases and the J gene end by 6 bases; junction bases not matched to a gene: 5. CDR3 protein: CAISTGTSPNEQFF. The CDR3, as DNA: TGTGCCATCAGTACCGGGACTAGCCCCAATGAGCAGTTCTTC.

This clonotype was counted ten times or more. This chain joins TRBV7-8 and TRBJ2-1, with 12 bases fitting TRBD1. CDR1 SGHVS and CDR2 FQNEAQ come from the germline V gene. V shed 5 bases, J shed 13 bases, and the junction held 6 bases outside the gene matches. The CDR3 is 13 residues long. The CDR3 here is CASSDPGQGAQFF. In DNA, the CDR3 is TGTGCCAGCAGCGATCCGGGACAGGGGGCCCAGTTCTTC.